This TCR beta chain was identified during a study of T-cell memory formation after mild COVID-19. Study at large: TCR clusters mostly belonged to single donors.

General observations from the study: CD4+ bias marked clones expanding day 15 to 37, unlike balanced contracting clones. CD4+ clones that contracted lay mainly in CM and EM; CD8+ ones lay in EMRA.

It was 5'RACE with constant-segment primers that produced the TCR alpha and TCR beta cDNA libraries, which carried sample barcodes and UMIs. Via MiXCR, TCRdb re-called the 5' RACE reads, giving one row per CDR3 protein. The sample carries 200,000 to 300,000 distinct CDR3 sequences, over 15% recorded once. The ends were cut back, 5 bases at V and 4 bases at J, with 17 bases in the middle. The CDR3 runs 15 residues. On this clonotype itself: What it binds is not known.

The clonotype was recovered from a young man who had mild COVID-19 (a few samples of this study predate the infection). Cell type and time point are not known. Material: PBMCs or a T cell subset sorted from them (not recorded which). The J gene is TRBJ1-2, the V gene TRBV12-3 or TRBV12-4; unclear D gene. CDR3 DNA sequence: TGTGCCAGCAGTCCACCTGCCCCGGGCGGCTATGGCTACACCTTC. Amino acids: CASSPPAPGGYGYTF.